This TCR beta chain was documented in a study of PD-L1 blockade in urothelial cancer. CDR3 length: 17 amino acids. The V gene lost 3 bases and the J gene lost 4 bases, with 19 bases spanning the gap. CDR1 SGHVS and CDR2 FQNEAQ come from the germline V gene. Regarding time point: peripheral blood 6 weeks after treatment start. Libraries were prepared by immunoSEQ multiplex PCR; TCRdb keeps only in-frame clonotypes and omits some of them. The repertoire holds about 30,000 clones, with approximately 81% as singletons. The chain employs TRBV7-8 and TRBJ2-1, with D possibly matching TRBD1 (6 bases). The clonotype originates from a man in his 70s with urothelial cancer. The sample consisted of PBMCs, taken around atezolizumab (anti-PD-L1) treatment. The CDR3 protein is CASSFTAHRDPYNEQFF. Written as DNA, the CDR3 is TGTGCCAGCAGCTTTACCGCCCACAGGGACCCTTACAATGAGCAGTTCTTC.